The 13 T cell receptor beta chains in this list originate from one sample, sequenced in a study of blood T cell repertoires in COVID-19. This table comes from immunoSEQ multiplex PCR, and its TCRdb copy is limited to in-frame clones, with some not included. The table lists 89,000 or so clones, 85% of them singletons, with roughly 40% in the top ten. Sequenced sample: peripheral blood. These receptors were collected from a man at least 80 years old with acute or convalescent COVID-19.

This clone was detected only once. The genes are TRBV19 and TRBJ2-6, with 10 bases lining up with TRBD1. Germline trimming cut 5 bases from V and 4 bases from J; bases unmatched to any gene: 8. In germline, CDR1 is LNHDA, CDR2 SQIVND (reference sequence). CDR3 length: 17 residues. The CDR3 DNA is TGTGCCAGTAGTCCCAGGGGACAGGGGTCAGGGGCCAACGTCCTGACTTTC. Protein product: CASSPRGQGSGANVLTF.

V is TRBV5-1 and J is TRBJ2-5, with D unresolved. The CDR3 is 13 residues long. Germline V gene data show CDR1 as SGHRS and CDR2 as YFSETQ. V lost 2 bases to trimming and J lost 0 bases, with 5 bases between them. The CDR3 region is CASSFRYQETQYF. The CDR3 nucleotides read TGCGCCAGCAGCTTCAGGTACCAAGAGACCCAGTACTTC.

The chain uses TRBV5-1 and TRBJ2-6, with 8 bases that match TRBD1. The CDR3 loop spans 17 amino acids. After removal of 4 bases from V and 1 base from J, the junction contained 7 bases not matched to a gene. CDR1 and CDR2 (germline): SGHRS, YFSETQ. DNA of the CDR3: TGCGCCAGCAGCCTCCGGACAGGGACATCTGGGGCCAACGTCCTGACTTTC. Its protein is CASSLRTGTSGANVLTF.

The J gene is TRBJ2-7, the V gene TRBV7-3; tentative D call: TRBD1 (5 bases). This CDR3 has 15 amino acids. Per the germline V gene, CDR1 is SGHTA and CDR2 is FQGTGA. Trimming took 2 bases from V and 1 from J, leaving 12 bases between them. As DNA, the CDR3 is TGTGCCAGCAGCTTATCTTCGGCAGGGTCCTACGAGCAGTACTTC. Translation gives CASSLSSAGSYEQYF.

This chain joins TRBV28 and TRBJ1-5; 11 bases fit TRBD1. Trimming cost V 6 bases and J 7 bases; bases outside gene matches: 8. The CDR3 consists of 15 residues. Per the germline V gene, CDR1 is MDHEN and CDR2 is SYDVKM. The CDR3 here is CASRRTGGTGQPQHF. CDR3 in DNA: TGTGCCAGCAGGAGGACAGGGGGCACAGGGCAGCCCCAGCATTTT.

This sequence joins TRBV15 and TRBJ1-5; D is ambiguous. The CDR3 consists of 15 residues. Germline CDR1 is LNHNV and CDR2 is YYDKDF (reference sequence). The germline V and J ends were trimmed by 4 bases and 6 bases, with 16 bases remaining between them. The CDR3 DNA reads TGTGCCACCAGCACTTCCCAGCGGCTCACTCAGCCCCAGCATTTT. Its protein product is CATSTSQRLTQPQHF.

The CDR3 DNA follows: TGTGCCAGCAGCTTGCTTTGGGCTAGCGGTTTGGAGCAGTACTTC. Its protein product is CASSLLWASGLEQYF. The chain recombines TRBV5-5 with TRBJ2-7, with 7 positions matching TRBD2. V shed 1 base, J shed 7 bases, and the junction held 11 bases outside the gene matches. The CDR3 covers 15 residues. In germline, CDR1 is SGHKS, CDR2 YYEKEE (reference sequence).

This sequence joins TRBV24-1 and TRBJ2-1; 13 bases match TRBD2. Looked up from germline, CDR1 is KGHDR and CDR2 is SFDVKD. The CDR3 is made up of 15 amino acids. V trimming: 7 bases; J trimming: 7 bases; junction bases outside the gene matches: 6. CDR3 amino acids: CATSTLAGGPNEQFF. DNA of the CDR3: TGTGCCACCAGCACACTAGCGGGAGGGCCGAATGAGCAGTTCTTC.

This rearrangement joins TRBV13 to TRBJ1-4; D is unclear. The germline V gene encodes CDR1 PRHDT and CDR2 FYEKMQ (reference sequence). The length of the CDR3 is 13 residues. V was shortened by 2 bases and J by 7 bases, with 8 bases between the two germline ends. CDR3 sequence reads: CASSLKRVEKLFF. CDR3 in DNA: TGTGCCAGCAGCTTAAAGAGGGTTGAAAAACTGTTTTTT.

This chain links TRBV7-2 with TRBJ1-1; D gene ambiguous. V lost 0 bases to trimming and J lost 8 bases, with 22 bases between them. CDR3 size: 17 residues. Germline CDR1 is SGHTA and CDR2 is FQGNSA. CDR3 DNA: TGTGCCAGCAGCTTAGCGGAAGGAAGGACCACTAGGATGGAAGCTTTCTTT. Translation: CASSLAEGRTTRMEAFF. The whole variable domain, remainder taken from reference TRBV7-2 and TRBJ1-1, is GAGVSQSPSNKVTEKGKDVELRCDPISGHTALYWYRQSLGQGLEFLIYFQGNSAPDKSGLPSDRFSAERTGGSVSTLTIQRTQQEDSAVYLCASSLAEGRTTRMEAFFGQGTRLTVV.

The chain combines TRBV6-2 or TRBV6-3 with TRBJ2-7, with D hard to call. Germline V gene data show CDR1 as MNHEY and CDR2 as SVGEGT. V gave up 0 bases and J gave up 6 bases, with 9 bases separating them. This CDR3 region has 13 residues. The CDR3 DNA sequence: TGTGCCAGCAGTTACTCGGGCCCCAGCGAGCAGTACTTC. This sequence encodes CASSYSGPSEQYF.

This clone was seen only a few times. The genes are TRBV6-5 and TRBJ2-3; the match to TRBD1 covers 11 bases. V trimming: 6 bases; J trimming: 4 bases; junction bases outside the gene matches: 6. CDR3 size: 15 residues. CDR1 MNHEY and CDR2 SVGAGI come from the germline V gene. The CDR3, as DNA: TGTGCCAGCAGCGCGAGGACAGGGGGCGCAGATACGCAGTATTTT. This translates into CASSARTGGADTQYF.

The chain is built from TRBV7-3 and TRBJ2-4; perhaps TRBD1 as D (6 bases). Germline CDR1 and CDR2: SGHTA and FQGTGA. The CDR3 runs to 16 residues. V was clipped by 5 bases and J by 0 bases, with 14 bases between them. CDR3 protein: CASSPGQLLAKNIQYF. Written as DNA, the CDR3 is TGTGCCAGCAGCCCAGGACAGTTGCTAGCCAAAAACATTCAGTACTTC.